The subject of this entry is one TCR beta chain. Its recognized antigen is unknown. There are no base qualities to consult, and no much larger clone falls within one base. These data come from a study of T cell repertoires in aging, cancer and after chemotherapy (dated 2019 in TCRdb). With regard to the full study: Six donor age groups were covered, ranging from 30 or younger up to 70 or older, and each group contained at least three individuals. Control TCR repertoires from healthy donors were recorded over several months to years, and clear clonal overlap was observed across re-sampling. In total, the full dataset held millions of TCR reads. The study profiled peripheral blood TCR beta repertoires from healthy donors and cancer patients to examine immunoaging and T cell reconstitution after chemotherapy. Alongside 95 healthy donors serving as a reference group, the cohort included some 210 cancer patients, of whom approximately 94 had hematological cancers and about 130 had solid cancers.

Points the paper makes about the study in general: According to the authors, the repertoire data do not allow conclusions to be drawn about immunological memory after chemotherapy. In healthy donors, the decline in TCR diversity with age was mainly explained by loss of richness, whereas in cancer patients loss of evenness was also found to contribute. Compared with age-matched healthy donors, untreated patients with hematological or solid cancers had significantly lower TCR diversity and higher clonality in blood. Median generation probability increased over the chemotherapy interval in both cancer cohorts, suggesting repertoire reconstitution through rebound thymic output.

TCR beta rearrangements were amplified from genomic DNA isolated from peripheral blood, not from sorted cells or RNA. The cysteine opens and the phenylalanine closes a CDR3 of 14 amino acids. Solely the CDR3 DNA is kept, with 42 bases framed from the first base. V trim: 5 bases; J trim: 15 bases; unmatched bases: 14. Using a mixed TRB-A/B primer pool, multiplex touch-down PCR amplified rearranged TRB sequences covering the V, D and J segments. Illumina adapters and sample indices were added to the amplicons in two consecutive PCR reactions performed with Phusion HS II polymerase. After gel purification with the NucleoSpin Gel and PCR Clean-up kit, the amplicons were checked using Qubit and an Agilent 2100 Bioanalyzer. The libraries were sequenced on an Illumina MiSeq with 600-cycle, single-indexed, paired-end runs. The paper's data handling went like this. Processing of the TRB sequences was carried out with MiXCR versions 2.12 and 3.0.5. Each unique CDR3 nucleotide sequence was counted as one clone, and only productive sequences with at least two reads were retained. Repertoire metrics included Shannon diversity, evenness, clonality (one minus evenness), and alpha-parameterized diversity profiles from alpha 0 to 5. The IGoR algorithm was used to calculate generation probabilities for clones in the paired samples taken before and after chemotherapy. TCRdb trimmed public reads at Q25 via fastp, called clones via MiXCR and kept in-frame beta chains. CDR3 protein duplicates are merged, each entry listing the most common genes and DNA. TCRdb, rather than the study authors, made the V and J calls. The sample contains some 10,000 distinct CDR3 sequences, roughly 39% of them found a single time. Jointly, the top ten make up approximately 8.2% of the sample.

The receptor chain draws on TRBV12-3 or TRBV12-4 and TRBJ1-4, with 8 bases matching TRBD1. The clonotype comes from a human donor in good health. The sample consisted of blood. The DNA sequence is given as TGTGCCAGCAGTCGGGACAGGAAAGAAGAGGAAGTGTTTTTT. It translates to CASSRDRKEEEVFF.